This is a list of T cell receptor beta chains from one sample in a study of beta chain features in type 1 diabetes. Assay used: immunoSEQ multiplex PCR; TCRdb lists only in-frame clones, some missing. This sample has around 260,000 clones; around 25% occur once, and the top ten carry approximately 0.011%. Input material: naive CD4+ T cells from blood. All receptors derive from a woman in her 30s with type 1 diabetes. CDR3s include the opening cysteine and the closing phenylalanine or tryptophan. The order of the fields is J gene, D gene, V gene, clone size, CDR3 protein, CDR3 DNA. The D gene is left open where the match is weak. Some rows have no size entry. The others give once, few or many, or a class for an expanded clone.

TRBJ1-5 TRBD1 TRBV27 few CASRKGGQASNQPQHF TGTGCCAGCAGAAAAGGAGGACAGGCAAGCAATCAGCCCCAGCATTTT
TRBJ2-5 TRBD2 TRBV4-1 few CASSQLPGLAGPETQYF TGCGCCAGCAGCCAGCTACCGGGACTAGCGGGACCCGAGACCCAGTACTTC
TRBJ2-1 TRBD2 TRBV29-1 few CSAPRLAGIGQFF TGCAGCGCCCCGAGACTAGCGGGAATAGGGCAGTTCTTC
TRBJ2-3 TRBD2 TRBV27 . CASRPLAGAAGDTQYF TGTGCCAGCAGACCCTTAGCGGGGGCCGCGGGAGATACGCAGTATTTT
TRBJ2-1 . TRBV28 . CASRVSDNEQFF TGTGCCAGCAGGGTCAGCGACAATGAGCAGTTCTTC
TRBJ2-7 . TRBV29-1 few CSVQPQVSYEQYF TGCAGCGTTCAGCCCCAGGTATCCTACGAGCAGTACTTC
TRBJ2-7 . TRBV7-9 . CASSLGQGLSYEQYF TGTGCCAGCAGCTTAGGGCAGGGCCTTTCCTACGAGCAGTACTTC
TRBJ2-1 TRBD2 TRBV5-4 few CASTLGLAGNEQFF TGTGCCAGCACCCTGGGACTAGCGGGCAATGAGCAGTTCTTC
TRBJ1-3 . TRBV6-6 . CASSYEGRRGNTIYF TGTGCCAGCAGTTACGAAGGGAGACGTGGAAACACCATATATTTT
TRBJ2-7 . TRBV13 few CASSAGYYEQYF TGTGCCAGCAGCGCAGGGTACTACGAGCAGTACTTC
TRBJ2-1 TRBD2 TRBV28 once CASSLGTSVHNEQFF TGTGCCAGCAGTTTAGGGACTAGCGTACACAATGAGCAGTTCTTC
TRBJ2-7 TRBD1 TRBV15 . CATSRGQGSSYEQYF TGTGCCACCAGCAGAGGACAGGGAAGTTCCTACGAGCAGTACTTC
TRBJ1-1 . TRBV30 few CAWSLGGRITEAFF TGTGCCTGGAGTCTCGGGGGGAGGATCACTGAAGCTTTCTTT
TRBJ2-1 TRBD2 TRBV19 few CASSRLADEQFF TGTGCCAGTAGTAGACTAGCCGATGAGCAGTTCTTC
TRBJ2-2 . TRBV6-4 few CASSDDGLGVAGELFF TGTGCCAGCAGTGACGACGGCCTAGGGGTCGCCGGGGAGCTGTTTTTT
TRBJ2-1 TRBD2 TRBV5-1 few CASSLVVAGVADEQFF TGCGCCAGCAGCTTGGTTGTAGCGGGAGTTGCAGATGAGCAGTTCTTC
TRBJ1-1 . TRBV28 . CASSFARANTEAFF TGTGCCAGCAGTTTCGCCAGGGCGAACACTGAAGCTTTCTTT
TRBJ1-2 . TRBV30 few CAWMRQNYGYTF TGTGCCTGGATGCGACAGAACTATGGCTACACCTTC
TRBJ2-7 . TRBV29-1 . CSVRNTGTNEQYF TGCAGCGTTAGGAATACGGGGACAAACGAGCAGTACTTC
TRBJ2-5 TRBD2 TRBV29-1 . CSVQNPGLAVQETQYF TGCAGCGTCCAAAACCCGGGACTAGCGGTTCAAGAGACCCAGTACTTC
TRBJ2-3 . TRBV21-1 . CASSRRLAASTDTQYF TGTGCCAGCAGCAGAAGACTAGCGGCTAGCACAGATACGCAGTATTTT
TRBJ1-1 . TRBV7-9 . CASSLQGANTEAFF TGTGCCAGCAGCTTGCAGGGTGCGAACACTGAAGCTTTCTTT
TRBJ1-2 TRBD1 TRBV15 few CATSRDVQGGSGYTF TGTGCCACCAGCAGAGACGTACAGGGGGGATCTGGCTACACCTTC
TRBJ1-5 . TRBV29-1 few CSVAGVPGNQPQHF TGCAGCGTAGCAGGGGTCCCGGGCAATCAGCCCCAGCATTTT
TRBJ1-2 . TRBV9 . CASSVGPQQLYTF TGTGCCAGCAGCGTAGGACCACAGCAGCTCTACACCTTC
TRBJ2-7 TRBD2 TRBV4-2 . CASSQVWASGSYEQYF TGTGCCAGCAGCCAAGTGTGGGCTAGCGGGAGTTACGAGCAGTACTTC
TRBJ2-1 . TRBV10-2 . CASYSAGTYNEQFF TGCGCCAGCTATAGCGCTGGGACCTACAATGAGCAGTTCTTC
TRBJ1-1 TRBD1 TRBV7-9 once CASSIRTGRGAEAFF TGTGCCAGCAGCATACGGACAGGGAGAGGCGCTGAAGCTTTCTTT
TRBJ1-1 . TRBV7-3 few CASSTGSMNTEAFF TGTGCCAGCAGCACAGGGTCTATGAACACTGAAGCTTTCTTT
TRBJ2-1 TRBD1 TRBV7-3 . CASSQSRQGYNEQFF TGTGCCAGCAGTCAGTCCCGACAGGGCTACAATGAGCAGTTCTTC
TRBJ2-5 . TRBV4-1 . CASSQDQVYASGKTQYF TGCGCCAGCAGCCAAGATCAGGTATACGCGTCTGGAAAGACCCAGTACTTC
TRBJ1-2 . TRBV7-3 few CASSAEQGTNYGYTF TGTGCCAGCAGCGCTGAACAGGGAACCAACTATGGCTACACCTTC
TRBJ2-1 TRBD2 TRBV9 . CASSPTSGAYNEQFF TGTGCCAGCAGCCCTACTAGCGGAGCCTACAATGAGCAGTTCTTC
TRBJ2-7 TRBD1 TRBV5-1 few CASSWDSTPSYEQYF TGCGCCAGCAGCTGGGACAGTACCCCCTCCTACGAGCAGTACTTC
TRBJ2-2 . TRBV14 . CASSDLGRRELFF TGTGCCAGCAGCGACCTAGGAAGAAGGGAGCTGTTTTTT
TRBJ2-5 TRBD2 TRBV25-1 . CASNRQRLAEETQYF TGTGCCAGCAACCGCCAGAGGCTAGCGGAAGAGACCCAGTACTTC
TRBJ2-1 TRBD2 TRBV5-1 . CASSLRLAAYNEQFF TGCGCCAGCAGCTTGAGGCTAGCGGCCTACAATGAGCAGTTCTTC
TRBJ2-3 TRBD2 TRBV5-1 few CASSWTSDSTDTQYF TGCGCCAGCAGCTGGACTAGCGATAGCACAGATACGCAGTATTTT
TRBJ1-5 . TRBV7-8 few CASSLGLLSNQPQHF TGTGCCAGCAGCTTAGGTCTACTTAGCAATCAGCCCCAGCATTTT
TRBJ2-1 . TRBV7-9 few CASSLGENNEQFF TGTGCCAGCAGCTTAGGGGAGAACAATGAGCAGTTCTTC
TRBJ2-6 . TRBV14 . CASSRTTAVSGANVLTF TGTGCCAGCAGCCGCACGACAGCCGTCTCTGGGGCCAACGTCCTGACTTTC
TRBJ2-5 TRBD1 TRBV5-1 few CASSEDRALETQYF TGCGCCAGCAGCGAGGACAGGGCGTTGGAGACCCAGTACTTC
TRBJ2-7 . TRBV9 once CASSVGVTASYEQYF TGTGCCAGCAGCGTAGGAGTGACAGCCTCCTACGAGCAGTACTTC
TRBJ1-1 . TRBV29-1 . CSVDSTNMNTEAFF TGCAGCGTGGACAGCACTAACATGAACACTGAAGCTTTCTTT
TRBJ2-5 . TRBV20-1 . CSAERRETQYF TGCAGTGCTGAAAGGAGGGAGACCCAGTACTTC
TRBJ2-2 TRBD2 TRBV30 few CAWSVGLAGNTGELFF TGTGCCTGGAGTGTAGGGCTAGCGGGGAACACCGGGGAGCTGTTTTTT
TRBJ2-4 TRBD1 TRBV2 . CASSVDRENIQYF TGTGCCAGCAGTGTGGACAGGGAGAACATTCAGTACTTC
TRBJ2-1 TRBD2 TRBV2 few CASRKGTSGYSYNEQFF TGTGCCAGCAGGAAAGGAACTAGCGGGTACTCCTACAATGAGCAGTTCTTC
TRBJ1-2 . TRBV30 few CAWSVGEAYGYTF TGTGCCTGGAGTGTGGGGGAGGCCTATGGCTACACCTTC
TRBJ1-1 . TRBV28 . CASSAATGNTEAFF TGTGCCAGCAGTGCCGCGACAGGGAACACTGAAGCTTTCTTT
TRBJ2-7 TRBD1 TRBV18 . CASSPPGQGRAYEQYF TGTGCCAGCTCACCTCCGGGACAGGGTCGTGCCTACGAGCAGTACTTC
TRBJ1-2 TRBD1 TRBV14 . CASSHLYRTGTIRNYGYTF TGTGCCAGCAGCCACCTTTACCGGACAGGGACGATAAGGAACTATGGCTACACCTTC
TRBJ1-1 . TRBV11-2 . CASSLEGRVNTEAFF TGTGCCAGCAGCTTAGAGGGGAGAGTGAACACTGAAGCTTTCTTT
TRBJ2-2 TRBD1 TRBV30 . CAWGAGGGRWTGELFF TGTGCCTGGGGAGCAGGGGGCGGGCGCTGGACCGGGGAGCTGTTTTTT
TRBJ1-2 . TRBV6-6 . CASSWTEGGYTF TGTGCCAGCAGTTGGACAGAAGGGGGCTACACCTTC
TRBJ2-2 . TRBV30 . CAWSVVQGAGELFF TGTGCCTGGAGTGTCGTACAGGGCGCCGGGGAGCTGTTTTTT
TRBJ2-1 TRBD2 TRBV15 . CATSTRTSAVFGNEQFF TGTGCCACCAGCACCCGGACTAGCGCCGTGTTCGGGAATGAGCAGTTCTTC
TRBJ2-5 . TRBV7-9 few CASSPRAETQYF TGTGCCAGCAGTCCCAGGGCAGAGACCCAGTACTTC
TRBJ2-7 . TRBV5-1 . CASSPRTNSYEQYF TGCGCCAGCAGCCCGCGGACTAACTCCTACGAGCAGTACTTC
TRBJ1-2 . TRBV7-6 . CASSPQQGFGSSYGYTF TGTGCCAGCAGCCCGCAACAGGGATTCGGGTCTAGCTATGGCTACACCTTC